The 15 T cell receptor beta chains presented below share a single source sample, sequenced in a study of blood T cell repertoires in COVID-19. Clones were sequenced by immunoSEQ multiplex PCR, and TCRdb holds only the in-frame ones, with some missing. The sample lists roughly 170,000 clones, over 65% seen once, with approximately 3% in the top ten. The sequencing sample was made of peripheral blood. The receptors were gathered from an elderly woman with acute or convalescent COVID-19.

J is TRBJ2-7 and V is TRBV28; D is uncertain. Germline CDR1 is MDHEN and CDR2 is SYDVKM. This CDR3 contains 12 residues. The V end lost 3 bases, the J end lost 12 bases, and 15 bases lay between the germline ends. CDR3 DNA: TGTGCCAGCAGTTTCCCCCCCGGGTTGTCGTACTTC. It specifies CASSFPPGLSYF. The complete variable domain, with remaining parts taken from reference TRBV28 and TRBJ2-7, reads DVKVTQSSRYLVKRTGEKVFLECVQDMDHENMFWYRQDPGLGLRLIYFSYDVKMKEKGDIPEGYSVSREKKERFSLILESASTNQTSMYLCASSFPPGLSYFGPGTRLTVT.

The rearrangement uses TRBV11-2 and TRBJ2-1, with D perhaps matching TRBD1 (5 bases). Trimming left V 8 bases short and J 5 bases short, with 28 bases between. This CDR3 has 18 amino acids. Per germline, CDR1 SGHAT and CDR2 FQNNGV. This chain's CDR3 is CASGKSQGGRGTNNEQFF. CDR3 bases: TGTGCCAGCGGAAAATCGCAGGGTGGAAGGGGCACTAACAATGAGCAGTTCTTC.

V is TRBV7-2 and J is TRBJ2-7; 9 bases line up with TRBD2. Germline lookup yields CDR1 SGHTA and CDR2 FQGNSA. The V and J ends lost 2 bases and 5 bases, in that order; junction bases with no gene match: 4. CDR3 length equals 14 residues. The CDR3 DNA sequence: TGTGCCAGCAGCTTATTAGCGGGAGTGCACGAGCAGTACTTC. Translation: CASSLLAGVHEQYF.

The chain recombines TRBV30 with TRBJ2-3, with 7 positions matching TRBD2. This CDR3 contains 16 residues. Trimming removed 0 bases from V and 0 bases from J; junction bases left unmatched: 6. Germline V gene data show CDR1 as GTSNPN and CDR2 as SVGIG (reference sequence). DNA of the CDR3: TGTGCCTGGAGTGTACTCCTAGCGGTTAGCACAGATACGCAGTATTTT. Translated, it gives CAWSVLLAVSTDTQYF.

The chain combines TRBV19 with TRBJ2-5; 9 bases line up with TRBD1. Germline trimming cut 5 bases from V and 6 bases from J; bases unmatched to any gene: 7. The CDR3 runs 14 residues. Germline values: CDR1 LNHDA, CDR2 SQIVND (reference sequence). The DNA of the CDR3 is TGTGCCAGTAGTGAAACAGGGGGCTCACAGACCCAGTACTTC. Translating it yields CASSETGGSQTQYF.

The V call is TRBV28, the J call TRBJ2-7; the D gene is possibly TRBD1 (6 bases). Germline CDR1 is MDHEN and CDR2 is SYDVKM. V was cut by 7 bases and J by 6 bases, with 22 bases left in between. This CDR3 has 15 amino acids. CDR3 nucleotide sequence: TGTGCCAGCACCCGGGACACCATGACCTTTCGCGAGCAGTACTTC. Protein sequence: CASTRDTMTFREQYF.

The CDR3 DNA reads TGCGCCAGCAGCTTGGGGTACAGGGATACAGATACGCAGTATTTT. The encoded protein is CASSLGYRDTDTQYF. This chain connects TRBV5-1 to TRBJ2-3, with a tentative D call TRBD1 (6 bases). Deletions cut 0 bases from V and 3 bases from J, with 11 bases between. The germline CDR1 and CDR2 sequences are SGHRS and YFSETQ. CDR3 length: 15 amino acids.

This chain joins TRBV9 and TRBJ2-7; 7 nucleotides align to TRBD1. The length of the CDR3 is 16 residues. The ends lost 3 bases at V and 4 bases at J; junction bases unmatched: 13. Germline V CDR1 and CDR2: SGDLS, YYNGEE. The CDR3 is CASSGGVTGTEYEQYF. CDR3 nucleotides: TGTGCCAGCAGCGGGGGAGTAACCGGGACAGAGTACGAGCAGTACTTC. Looking up the rest from reference TRBV9 and TRBJ2-7 gives the full variable domain: DSGVTQTPKHLITATGQRVTLRCSPRSGDLSVYWYQQSLDQGLQFLIQYYNGEERAKGNILERFSAQQFPDLHSELNLSSLELGDSALYFCASSGGVTGTEYEQYFGPGTRLTVT.

The chain is built from TRBV5-1 and TRBJ2-1; 10 bases align to TRBD2. The CDR3 contains 16 residues. The ends lost 4 bases at V and 6 bases at J; junction bases unmatched: 10. Germline assignment: CDR1 SGHRS and CDR2 YFSETQ. The CDR3 region is CASSRSSGSVVNEQFF. The CDR3 DNA reads TGCGCCAGCAGCAGGTCTAGCGGGAGCGTCGTCAATGAGCAGTTCTTC.

The chain is built from TRBV9 and TRBJ2-2, with 9 bases aligning to TRBD2. This CDR3 has 16 amino acids. Germline V lookup: CDR1 SGDLS, CDR2 YYNGEE. With 4 bases clipped from V and 1 base from J, the junction kept 5 bases outside the gene matches. The CDR3 region has the DNA TGTGCCAGCAGCCTCGCGACTAGCGGGAACACCGGGGAGCTGTTTTTT. Residues: CASSLATSGNTGELFF.

The table lists this clone with many counts. This chain joins TRBV5-1 and TRBJ1-1; D gene unclear. The CDR3 has 14 residues. Germline V gives CDR1 SGHRS, CDR2 YFSETQ. The ends were cut back, 2 bases at V and 1 base at J, with 9 bases in the middle. In DNA form, the CDR3 reads TGCGCCAGCAGCTTTACCGGGAGGAACACTGAAGCTTTCTTT. This translates into CASSFTGRNTEAFF.

The chain employs TRBV28 and TRBJ2-2; weak D call: TRBD1 (6 bases). Germline loops: CDR1 MDHEN, CDR2 SYDVKM. This CDR3 contains 14 residues. Trimming removed 7 bases at V and 7 bases at J, with 16 bases between. The CDR3 nucleotides read TGTGCCAGCACCTATATCCAGGGGCTCGGGGAGCTGTTTTTT. This translates into CASTYIQGLGELFF.

The chain employs TRBV2 and TRBJ2-3; 8 nucleotides align to TRBD2. Looked up from germline, CDR1 is SNHLY and CDR2 is FYNNEI. V lost 8 bases and J lost 5; bases outside the gene matches: 6. This CDR3 spans 13 amino acids. The CDR3 protein is CASLAGSLDTQYF. CDR3 nucleotide sequence: TGTGCCAGCTTAGCGGGGAGTTTAGATACGCAGTATTTT.

This rearrangement joins TRBV6-5 to TRBJ2-1, with 9 bases identical to TRBD2. Germline values: CDR1 MNHEY, CDR2 SVGAGI. The CDR3 has 14 amino acids. The J segment lost 9 bases and the V segment lost 7 bases, leaving 10 bases of the junction unmatched. CDR3 DNA sequence: TGTGCCAGCACCAAAGCGGGAGGAGGGGGTGAGCAGTTCTTC. It yields the protein CASTKAGGGGEQFF.

V is TRBV6-4 and J is TRBJ2-1, with D possibly matching TRBD2 (6 bases). V lost 6 bases and J lost 0, with 18 bases in between. This CDR3 has 17 amino acids. CDR1 and CDR2 (germline): MRHNA, SNTAGT. The DNA for the CDR3 is TGTGCCAGCAGGGACGGGAGCGTACACCGCTCCTACAATGAGCAGTTCTTC. Translating gives CASRDGSVHRSYNEQFF.